This T cell receptor (beta chain) was captured by sequencing in a study of blood T cells in healthy people across ages. Primers used in a second PCR of roughly 6 to 11 cycles were a sample-barcoded 5' primer and a J-beta primer mix. TCRdb processed the 5' RACE reads anew with MiXCR; each CDR3 protein has one entry. The sample carries roughly 930,000 distinct CDR3 sequences, roughly 43% recorded once. Germline V gene lookup returns CDR1 SNHLY and CDR2 FYNNEI. The CDR3 totals 15 residues. V lost 8 bases to trimming and J lost 10 bases; unmatched junction nucleotides: 15. This TCR came from a man aged 25 to 40 in good health. Sequencing was performed on blood. V usage is TRBV2 and J usage is TRBJ2-1; 9 bases agree with TRBD2. DNA for the CDR3: TGTGCCAGCCCCGCCCGCGGGGGGGCCTTATACGAGCAGTTCTTC. Protein sequence: CASPARGGALYEQFF.